This T cell receptor (beta chain) emerged from a study of T cell responses to AZD1222 COVID-19 vaccine. Study-wide results and limits: The sample set comprised mostly white British donors with more females, and clonal diversity was possibly underestimated. CD4 TCRs associated with vaccination spanned spike, dominating at 160-218 and 743-854. An increase in Spike-specific TCR breadth and depth was observed after two AZD1222 doses.

As to this clone: Its antigen is not known.

Germline CDR1 is MNHEY and CDR2 is SVGAGI. The CDR3 length is 15 residues. The V end lost 5 bases, the J end lost 7 bases, and 18 bases lay between the germline ends. Profiling relied on immunoSEQ multiplex PCR, and the TCRdb table lists in-frame clones only, not all of them. The profile shows approximately 200,000 clones, over 80% of them singletons. The receptor was derived from an adult in good health. The V call is TRBV6-5, the J call TRBJ2-1; tentatively, D is TRBD1 or TRBD2 (7 bases each). The material sequenced was peripheral blood, taken on day 0 of MenACWY control vaccination. CDR3 sequence reads: CASSMTGRGVNEQFF. The CDR3 DNA is TGTGCCAGCAGTATGACAGGGAGGGGAGTAAATGAGCAGTTCTTC.